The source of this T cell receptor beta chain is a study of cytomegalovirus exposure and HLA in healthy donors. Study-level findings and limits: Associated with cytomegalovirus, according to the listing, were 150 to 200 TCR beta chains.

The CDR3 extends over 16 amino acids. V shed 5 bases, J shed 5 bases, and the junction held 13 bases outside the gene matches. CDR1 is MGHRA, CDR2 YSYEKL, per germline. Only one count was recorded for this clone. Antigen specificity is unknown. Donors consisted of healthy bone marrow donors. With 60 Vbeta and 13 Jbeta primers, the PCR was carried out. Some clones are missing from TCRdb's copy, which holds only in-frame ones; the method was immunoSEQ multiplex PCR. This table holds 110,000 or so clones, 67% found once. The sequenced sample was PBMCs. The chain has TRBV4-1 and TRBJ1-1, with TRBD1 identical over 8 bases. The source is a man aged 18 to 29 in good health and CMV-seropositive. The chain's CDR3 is CASSTNQGAGETEAFF. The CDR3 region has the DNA TGCGCCAGCAGCACAAACCAGGGGGCCGGAGAGACTGAAGCTTTCTTT.